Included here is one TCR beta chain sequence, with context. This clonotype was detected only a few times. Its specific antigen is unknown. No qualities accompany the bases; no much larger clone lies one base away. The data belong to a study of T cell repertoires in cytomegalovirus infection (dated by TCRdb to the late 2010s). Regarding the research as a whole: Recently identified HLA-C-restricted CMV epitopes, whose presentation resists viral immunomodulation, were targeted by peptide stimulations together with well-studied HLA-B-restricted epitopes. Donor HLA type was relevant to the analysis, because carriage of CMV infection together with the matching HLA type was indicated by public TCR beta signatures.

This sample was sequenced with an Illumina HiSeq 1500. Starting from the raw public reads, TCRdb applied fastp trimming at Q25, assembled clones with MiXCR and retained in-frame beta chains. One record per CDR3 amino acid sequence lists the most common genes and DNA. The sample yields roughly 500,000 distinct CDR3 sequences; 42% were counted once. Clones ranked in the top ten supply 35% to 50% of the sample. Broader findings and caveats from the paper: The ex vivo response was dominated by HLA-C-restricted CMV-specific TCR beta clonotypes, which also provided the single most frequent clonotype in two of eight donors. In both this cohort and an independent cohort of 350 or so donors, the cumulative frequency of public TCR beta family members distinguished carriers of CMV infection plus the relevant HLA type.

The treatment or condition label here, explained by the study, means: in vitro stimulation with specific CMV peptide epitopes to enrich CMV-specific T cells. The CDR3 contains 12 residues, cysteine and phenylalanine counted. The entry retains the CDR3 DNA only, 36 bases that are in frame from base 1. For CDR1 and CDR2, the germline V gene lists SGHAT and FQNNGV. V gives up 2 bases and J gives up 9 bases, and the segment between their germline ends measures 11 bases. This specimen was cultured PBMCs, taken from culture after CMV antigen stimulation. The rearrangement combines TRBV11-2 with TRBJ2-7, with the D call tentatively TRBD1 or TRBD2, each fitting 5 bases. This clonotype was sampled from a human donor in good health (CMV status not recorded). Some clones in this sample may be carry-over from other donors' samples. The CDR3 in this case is CASSLLRGGQYF. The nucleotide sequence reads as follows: TGTGCCAGCAGCTTACTTCGGGGCGGGCAGTACTTC. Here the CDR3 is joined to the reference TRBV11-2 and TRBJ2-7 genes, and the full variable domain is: EAGVAQSPRYKIIEKRQSVAFWCNPISGHATLYWYQQILGQGPKLLIQFQNNGVVDDSQLPKDRFSAERLKGVDSTLKIQPAKLEDSAVYLCASSLLRGGQYFGPGTRLTVT.